These 20 T cell receptor beta chains were sequenced from one sample in a study of PD-L1 blockade in urothelial cancer. Sequencing used immunoSEQ multiplex PCR; TCRdb keeps in-frame clones, though not all of them. The sample lists just under 30,000 clones, about 87% occurring once. The specimen was PBMCs, collected around atezolizumab (anti-PD-L1) treatment. These receptors were collected from a man aged 50-60 years with urothelial cancer.

The chain uses TRBV5-8 and TRBJ2-2, with TRBD1 identical over 7 bases. Germline V CDR1 and CDR2: SGHTS, YDEGEE. The CDR3 consists of 17 residues. The junction had 9 bases not matched to a gene; V was cut back by 4 bases and J by 0 bases. For the CDR3, the DNA is TGTGCCAGCAGCATGTACAGGGACAGCCCGAACACCGGGGAGCTGTTTTTT. Encoded protein: CASSMYRDSPNTGELFF.

This clone has only one observation. The chain recombines TRBV30 with TRBJ2-3; D might be TRBD1 (5 bases). The CDR3 spans 12 residues. Germline CDR1 is GTSNPN and CDR2 is SVGIG (reference sequence). Trimming pared 1 base from V and 3 bases from J, leaving 5 bases between. The CDR3 bases are TGTGCCTGGAGTGCAGGGACAGATACGCAGTATTTT. Amino acids: CAWSAGTDTQYF.

The rearrangement links TRBV11-2 to TRBJ2-1, with a possible D match to TRBD1 (6 bases). Trimming cost V 5 bases and J 6 bases, with 23 bases left between them. CDR3 length equals 17 residues. Germline assignment: CDR1 SGHAT and CDR2 FQNNGV. The CDR3 is CASSPPPGTTVGNEQFF. CDR3 bases: TGTGCCAGCAGCCCGCCCCCCGGGACAACGGTAGGCAATGAGCAGTTCTTC.

The chain joins TRBV28 to TRBJ2-7, with a weak D call TRBD2 (6 bases). Germline V CDR1 and CDR2: MDHEN, SYDVKM. This CDR3 region has 14 residues. Between the trimmed V and J ends, which lost 10 bases and 5 bases, there was a span of 21 bases. The CDR3 coding sequence is TGTGCCACGGCTCCTCGGGGGAGACGAGACGAGCAGTACTTC. This sequence encodes CATAPRGRRDEQYF. The whole variable domain, filled in from reference TRBV28 and TRBJ2-7, reads DVKVTQSSRYLVKRTGEKVFLECVQDMDHENMFWYRQDPGLGLRLIYFSYDVKMKEKGDIPEGYSVSREKKERFSLILESASTNQTSMYLCATAPRGRRDEQYFGPGTRLTVT.

This clone is a singleton in its sample. The chain employs TRBV5-1 and TRBJ2-2; 9 bases match TRBD2. The V segment lost 0 bases and the J segment 4 bases; nucleotides outside the gene matches: 7. There are 17 residues in the CDR3. CDR1 and CDR2 from the germline V gene are SGHRS and YFSETQ. The CDR3 here is CASSLASSGGRTGELFF. The CDR3 bases are TGCGCCAGCAGCTTGGCGTCCAGCGGGGGGCGCACCGGGGAGCTGTTTTTT.

This chain uses TRBV5-4 with TRBJ2-1; the match to TRBD1 covers 9 bases. The CDR3 sequence is 11 residues long. The J segment lost 14 bases and the V segment lost 0 bases, leaving 0 bases of the junction unmatched. CDR1 and CDR2 (germline): SGHNT, YYREEE (reference sequence). DNA for the CDR3: TGTGCCAGCAGCTTGGGGACAGGGGAGTTCTTC. It yields the protein CASSLGTGEFF.

For the CDR3, the DNA is TGTGCCAGCAGCTTAGACCCCGGAGGGAGGGATGGCTACACCTTC. This gives the protein CASSLDPGGRDGYTF. The chain is built from TRBV11-2 and TRBJ1-2; D is ambiguous. V was pared by 0 bases and J by 6 bases, with 14 bases between. The CDR3 is 15 amino acids. Per the germline V gene, CDR1 is SGHAT and CDR2 is FQNNGV.

Points on this clone: Other DNA sequences of this sample code for an identical CDR3. The chain has TRBV5-6 and TRBJ1-2; tentative D call: TRBD1 (5 bases). The length of the CDR3 is 14 residues. V lost 4 bases and J lost 7, with 17 bases in between. CDR1 is SGHDT, CDR2 YYEEEE, per germline. Here the CDR3 reads CASSPWTGGAGYTF. CDR3 sequence (DNA): TGTGCCAGCAGCCCCTGGACGGGGGGAGCTGGCTACACCTTC.

The rearrangement uses TRBV5-1 and TRBJ1-4; a possible D gene is TRBD1 (6 bases). The CDR3 runs to 15 residues. Trimming cost V 2 bases and J 5 bases, with 13 bases left between them. Germline values: CDR1 SGHRS, CDR2 YFSETQ. CDR3 in DNA: TGCGCCAGCAGCTTTGCGGGGGGCCCGAATGAAAAACTGTTTTTT. It encodes CASSFAGGPNEKLFF.

V is TRBV6-5 and J is TRBJ2-3; D is unclear. Germline V gene sequence: CDR1 MNHEY, CDR2 SVGAGI. The CDR3 covers 14 residues. The V gene lost 6 bases and the J gene lost 3 bases, with 13 bases spanning the gap. In nucleotides, the CDR3 is TGTGCCAGCAGGGCATCTTACCAGACAGATACGCAGTATTTT. Translating gives CASRASYQTDTQYF.

The rearrangement joins TRBV29-1 to TRBJ2-3; D uncertain. The CDR3 is 13 residues long. In germline, CDR1 is SQVTM, CDR2 ANQGSEA. The V end lost 4 bases, the J end lost 0 bases, and 8 bases lay between the germline ends. DNA of the CDR3: TGCAGCGTTGTTTGGCCTAGCACAGATACGCAGTATTTT. This translates into CSVVWPSTDTQYF.

The chain recombines TRBV5-1 with TRBJ2-1, with D unresolved. CDR1 and CDR2 from the germline V gene are SGHRS and YFSETQ. The V end was cut by 1 base, the J end by 3 bases, with 2 bases between. The CDR3 sequence is 12 residues long. The CDR3 bases are TGCGCCAGCAGCTTGTACTACAATGAGCAGTTCTTC. Its translation: CASSLYYNEQFF.

The genes are TRBV5-1 and TRBJ2-1; 10 nucleotides align to TRBD1. The V and J ends lost 5 bases and 6 bases, in that order; junction bases with no gene match: 11. The germline V gene encodes CDR1 SGHRS and CDR2 YFSETQ. CDR3 length: 16 residues. The CDR3 loop reads CASRGGSGTGVNEQFF. CDR3 nucleotide sequence: TGCGCCAGCAGAGGGGGTTCCGGGACAGGGGTCAATGAGCAGTTCTTC.

The genes are TRBV5-6 and TRBJ2-7, with 8 bases matching TRBD2. Germline V CDR1 and CDR2: SGHDT, YYEEEE. The CDR3 covers 16 residues. V shed 0 bases and J 0 bases; nucleotides not matched to a gene: 5. CDR3 in amino acids: CASSLDGTRISYEQYF. CDR3 DNA sequence: TGTGCCAGCAGCTTGGATGGGACTAGGATCTCCTACGAGCAGTACTTC.

This CDR3 reads CASSQNRGTYEQYF. CDR3 coding DNA: TGTGCCAGCAGCCAAAACAGGGGGACCTACGAGCAGTACTTC. The V gene is TRBV5-5, the J gene TRBJ2-7; 8 nucleotides align to TRBD1. The germline CDR1 and CDR2 sequences are SGHKS and YYEKEE (reference sequence). The CDR3 extends over 14 amino acids. J lost 2 bases, V lost 4 bases, and 5 bases had no gene match.

V usage is TRBV11-2 and J usage is TRBJ2-5, with 9 positions matching TRBD2. The V gene's germline CDR1 is SGHAT and CDR2 FQNNGV. V lost 5 bases and J lost 6; bases outside the gene matches: 4. This CDR3 comprises 13 residues. CDR3 region: CASSLAGSQTQYF. CDR3 sequence (DNA): TGTGCCAGCAGCCTAGCGGGGTCGCAGACCCAGTACTTC. The variable domain in full, completed from reference TRBV11-2 and TRBJ2-5, reads EAGVAQSPRYKIIEKRQSVAFWCNPISGHATLYWYQQILGQGPKLLIQFQNNGVVDDSQLPKDRFSAERLKGVDSTLKIQPAKLEDSAVYLCASSLAGSQTQYFGPGTRLLVL.

The chain combines TRBV2 with TRBJ2-1, with 11 bases lining up with TRBD2. There are 14 residues in the CDR3. Germline CDR1 SNHLY, CDR2 FYNNEI. V trimming: 6 bases; J trimming: 8 bases; junction bases outside the gene matches: 6. As DNA, the CDR3 is TGTGCCAGCAGAACTCTAGCGGGAGGCGATGAGCAGTTCTTC. It yields the protein CASRTLAGGDEQFF.

This rearrangement joins TRBV27 to TRBJ2-7; 11 bases agree with TRBD1. There are 17 residues in the CDR3. V lost 4 bases to trimming and J lost 3 bases; unmatched junction nucleotides: 11. Germline CDR1 reads MNHEY; CDR2 reads SMNVEV (reference sequence). The CDR3 is CASSSSTGQGGFYEQYF. Here the CDR3 DNA reads TGTGCCAGCAGTTCCTCCACGGGACAGGGGGGGTTCTACGAGCAGTACTTC.

The chain carries TRBV7-9 and TRBJ2-7, with TRBD2 identical over 15 bases. The ends lost 5 bases at V and 9 bases at J; junction bases unmatched: 8. This CDR3 has 15 amino acids. From germline, CDR1 is SEHNR and CDR2 FQNEAQ (reference sequence). CDR3 in DNA: TGTGCCAGCAGCCCGAGGACTAGCGGGGGGGAAGTGCAGTACTTC. This gives the protein CASSPRTSGGEVQYF.

The chain uses TRBV29-1 and TRBJ2-1, with D possibly matching TRBD1 (6 bases). V gave up 2 bases and J gave up 7 bases, with 12 bases separating them. CDR1 and CDR2 (germline): SQVTM, ANQGSEA. This CDR3 has 13 residues. The DNA of the CDR3 is TGCAGCGTTGAACAGGGGAAAGAAAATGAGCAGTTCTTC. It yields the protein CSVEQGKENEQFF.